Sequencing of this TCR beta chain was carried out in a study of cytomegalovirus exposure and HLA in healthy donors. Across the study: In a previous analysis, more than 90 million unique TCR beta sequences were found from 150 million to 200 million T cells. Study-wide findings and caveats: Common viral pathogens seemed, in a later analysis, to connect with several of the most significant clusters. Fewer N-insertions (relative to the approximately 700-donor mean) were reportedly seen in an Asian-associated ancestry cluster in a later analysis. CMV serostatus alone was available as immune exposure information.

The PCR employed 60 Vbeta primers together with 13 Jbeta primers. TCRdb's table, derived via immunoSEQ multiplex PCR, lists solely in-frame clones and lacks some. Here the sample spans 150,000 to 200,000 clones, 70% to 85% being singletons. Germline V gene lookup returns CDR1 SEHNR and CDR2 FQNEAQ (reference sequence). The CDR3 covers 16 residues. In regard to this clone: The target antigen is unknown. One end of the junction does not line up with germline, which may come from a read error.

V and J are TRBV7-9 and TRBJ2-7, with 8 bases aligning to TRBD1. This sequence originates from a woman in her twenties or thirties in good health and CMV-seronegative. The sample taken for sequencing was PBMCs. CDR3 region: CSSSLEPGQASYEQYF. In DNA form, the CDR3 reads TGTTCCAGCAGCTTAGAACCGGGACAGGCCTCCTACGAGCAGTACTTC.